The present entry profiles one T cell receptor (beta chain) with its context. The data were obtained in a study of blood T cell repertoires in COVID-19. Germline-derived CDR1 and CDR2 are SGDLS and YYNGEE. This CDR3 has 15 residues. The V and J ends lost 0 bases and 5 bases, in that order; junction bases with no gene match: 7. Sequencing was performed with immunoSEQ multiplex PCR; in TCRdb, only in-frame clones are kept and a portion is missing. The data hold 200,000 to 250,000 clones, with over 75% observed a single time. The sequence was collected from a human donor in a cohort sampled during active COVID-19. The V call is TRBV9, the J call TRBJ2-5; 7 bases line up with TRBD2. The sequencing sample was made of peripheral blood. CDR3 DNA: TGTGCCAGCAGCGTAGCTTCGGCTAGCGGTGAGACCCAGTACTTC. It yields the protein CASSVASASGETQYF.